This T cell receptor beta chain was documented in a study of regulatory T cells in long-lasting Graves disease. Study results and caveats: Among samples with persistent disease, TRBV28, TRBJ1-2 and TRBJ2-5 were favored. Sharing of public clonotypes was greater in persistent patients (under 3,000) than in new patients (about 970).

In this sample, this clonotype turned up many times. What it recognizes is unknown. Through Arm-PCR of CDR3 regions and iRepertoire HTBI primers, TCR beta libraries were built. TCRdb itself ran the multiplex PCR reads through MiXCR, one entry per CDR3 protein. The sample holds hundreds of thousands of distinct CDR3 sequences, roughly 16% seen once. The CDR3 extends over 12 amino acids. Trimming cost V 6 bases and J 5 bases, with 11 bases left between them. The time point is: newly diagnosed GD, antithyroid drugs for less than 3 months. Preparation of the TCR library used RNA extracted from PBMCs. The sample here was peripheral blood mononuclear cells (PBMCs), taken at new diagnosis, from a patient treated with antithyroid drugs. The chain uses TRBV12-3 or TRBV12-4 and TRBJ2-7; no firm D call. The sequence was obtained from a female donor with Graves disease. The CDR3 DNA is TGTGCCAGCAGCTTCTATAGCAACGAGCAGTACTTC. It encodes CASSFYSNEQYF.